Below are 8 T cell receptor beta chains sequenced from a single sample in a study of cytomegalovirus exposure and HLA in healthy donors. Assay used: immunoSEQ multiplex PCR; TCRdb lists only in-frame clones, some missing. The repertoire holds about 68,000 clones, with approximately 91% as singletons. The sample was PBMCs. The receptors were gathered from a man younger than 35 in good health and CMV-seronegative.

The rearrangement uses TRBV5-1 and TRBJ2-1; 12 nucleotides match TRBD2. The V and J ends lost 0 bases and 12 bases, in that order; junction bases with no gene match: 4. The CDR3 extends over 14 amino acids. CDR1 SGHRS and CDR2 YFSETQ come from the germline V gene. The CDR3 region has the DNA TGCGCCAGCAGCTTGGGACTAGCGGGAGTTTCGCAGTTCTTC. This gives the protein CASSLGLAGVSQFF. Full variable domain (outside the CDR3, taken from reference TRBV5-1 and TRBJ2-1): KAGVTQTPRYLIKTRGQQVTLSCSPISGHRSVSWYQQTPGQGLQFLFEYFSETQRNKGNFPGRFSGRQFSNSRSEMNVSTLELGDSALYLCASSLGLAGVSQFFGPGTRLTVL.

The chain couples TRBV19 to TRBJ2-2, with TRBD2 identical over 7 bases. Germline V gene lookup returns CDR1 LNHDA and CDR2 SQIVND (reference sequence). The V segment lost 5 bases and the J segment 5 bases; nucleotides outside the gene matches: 11. The CDR3 covers 16 residues. The CDR3 nucleotides are TGTGCCAGTAGTTGGGGTCTAGCGGCCGGGACCGGGGAGCTGTTTTTT. Translation: CASSWGLAAGTGELFF.

The gene calls are TRBV2 and TRBJ2-1; 7 bases are shared with TRBD2. Germline values: CDR1 SNHLY, CDR2 FYNNEI. J lost 7 bases, V lost 0 bases, and 6 bases had no gene match. The CDR3 is 15 amino acids. CDR3 loop: CASSEAWTSMNEQFF. CDR3 sequence (DNA): TGTGCCAGCAGTGAAGCGTGGACTAGTATGAATGAGCAGTTCTTC.

The chain has TRBV28 and TRBJ2-7; D is possibly TRBD2 (6 bases). Germline V CDR1 and CDR2: MDHEN, SYDVKM. This CDR3 has 14 residues. Trimming left V 3 bases short and J 0 bases short, with 9 bases between. The CDR3 region is CASSFSGTSYEQYF. The CDR3 DNA sequence: TGTGCCAGCAGTTTTAGCGGAACCTCCTACGAGCAGTACTTC.

V is TRBV28 and J is TRBJ1-5; 9 nucleotides match TRBD1. In germline, CDR1 is MDHEN, CDR2 SYDVKM. V was pared by 0 bases and J by 4 bases, with 4 bases of the junction left unmatched. The CDR3 consists of 16 residues. The CDR3 bases are TGTGCCAGCAGTTTATGGGGACAGGGCCCTAATCAGCCCCAGCATTTT. Translation gives CASSLWGQGPNQPQHF.

The chain uses TRBV19 and TRBJ2-1; no definite D call. Per germline, CDR1 LNHDA and CDR2 SQIVND (reference sequence). The CDR3 consists of 16 residues. V shed 0 bases and J shed 0 bases, with 9 bases lying between them. CDR3 DNA: TGTGCCAGTAGTATAGATCACTCAACCTCCTACAATGAGCAGTTCTTC. It is translated as CASSIDHSTSYNEQFF.

The chain combines TRBV7-2 with TRBJ2-4; 14 positions agree with TRBD2. V was pared by 5 bases and J by 7 bases, with 7 bases of the junction left unmatched. CDR1 SGHTA and CDR2 FQGNSA come from the germline V gene. The CDR3 contains 16 residues. CDR3 in amino acids: CASSPTSGRGGNIQYF. The CDR3 coding sequence is TGTGCCAGCAGCCCGACTAGCGGGAGGGGGGGGAACATTCAGTACTTC.

The rearrangement joins TRBV30 to TRBJ2-1; no reliable D call. Germline assignment: CDR1 GTSNPN and CDR2 SVGIG (reference sequence). CDR3 length: 11 amino acids. V lost 1 base, J lost 15 bases, and 13 bases lay in between. The CDR3 loop is CAWSAASFPFF. CDR3 DNA sequence: TGTGCCTGGAGTGCCGCTAGTTTCCCGTTCTTC.